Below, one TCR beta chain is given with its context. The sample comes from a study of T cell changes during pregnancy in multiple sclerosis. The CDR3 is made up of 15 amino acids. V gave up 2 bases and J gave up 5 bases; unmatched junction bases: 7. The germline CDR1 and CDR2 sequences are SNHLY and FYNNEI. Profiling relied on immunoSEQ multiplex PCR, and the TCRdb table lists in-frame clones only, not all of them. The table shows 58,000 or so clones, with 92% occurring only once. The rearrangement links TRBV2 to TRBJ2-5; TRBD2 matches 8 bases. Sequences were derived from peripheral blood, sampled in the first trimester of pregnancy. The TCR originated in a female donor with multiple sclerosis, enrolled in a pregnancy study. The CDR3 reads CASSEMAGGGETQYF. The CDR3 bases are TGTGCCAGCAGTGAAATGGCGGGAGGAGGGGAGACCCAGTACTTC.